This T cell receptor (beta chain) is from a study of Ad26.COV2.S vaccination and SARS-CoV-2 variants. The CDR3 is made up of 15 amino acids. CDR1 and CDR2 (germline): SGDLS, YYNGEE. V shed 3 bases and J shed 2 bases, with 14 bases lying between them. Study outcomes and limitations: Once vaccination had occurred, spike-specific CD8+ and CD4+ T cell responses reportedly showed substantial breadth. It is possible that the TCR breadth and depth analyses underestimated the total T cell responses. Vaccine recipients and placebo recipients showed similar non-spike TCR breadth.

About this clone: Its antigen is currently unknown.

Profiled with immunoSEQ multiplex PCR; TCRdb holds only in-frame clones, not every one. The sample gives about 140,000 clones, roughly 88% of which show up once; 5% is in the top ten. The rearrangement uses TRBV9 and TRBJ1-1, with D possibly being TRBD1 (5 bases). The TCR comes from a human donor who had recovered from COVID-19. Sample: peripheral blood, taken after recovery from COVID-19. In nucleotides, the CDR3 is TGTGCCAGCAGCGACCGTCGGGGGGTAAACACTGAAGCTTTCTTT. This sequence encodes CASSDRRGVNTEAFF.